This paragraph covers one TCR beta chain sequence. Its target is unknown. CDR3 length: 16 amino acids. V was pared by 3 bases and J by 2 bases, with 7 bases of the junction left unmatched. From germline, CDR1 is SGHDN and CDR2 FVKESK. 60 Vbeta and 13 Jbeta primers were used in PCR. Sequencing used immunoSEQ multiplex PCR; TCRdb keeps in-frame clones, though not all of them. The sample shows hundreds of thousands of clones, approximately 78% of them seen only once. This sample is part of a study of cytomegalovirus exposure and HLA in healthy donors. Study-level findings and limits: The listing of roughly 160 TCR beta chains classed them as cytomegalovirus-associated. A later analysis showed HLA-associated TCR beta chains outstripping equally common others in clonal expansion. Reportedly, TCR beta sequences accurately predicted HLA-A and HLA-B alleles in most subjects. At a 0.05 false discovery rate, a later analysis found 18,000 or so TCR beta sequences to be associated with HLA alleles.

This chain connects TRBV14 to TRBJ2-3; 8 nucleotides agree with TRBD2. This TCR came from a male donor in good health and CMV-seronegative. The sample comprised PBMCs. The CDR3 DNA reads TGTGCCAGCAGCCAGGCACTAGCGGATTACACAGATACGCAGTATTTT. Translation: CASSQALADYTDTQYF.